The clone carrying this TCR beta chain was counted between two and nine times. Its antigen is undetermined. This record belongs to a study of cytomegalovirus exposure and HLA in healthy donors. Study-level results: Sequencing probably produced one cluster of sequence variants that were highly shared. When presence/absence was analysed, sequencing depth was taken to be roughly uniform across donors. One variant, a missense change in DCLRE1C, was linked in a later analysis to TCR beta V- and J-gene trimming.

Trimming removed 3 bases from V and 8 bases from J; junction bases left unmatched: 4. Germline V gene sequence: CDR1 SEHNR, CDR2 FQNEAQ (reference sequence). The length of the CDR3 is 14 residues. With 60 Vbeta and 13 Jbeta primers, the PCR was carried out. TCRdb's copy holds only in-frame clones and misses some; the assay was immunoSEQ multiplex PCR. The sample includes some 160,000 clones, approximately 80% of them seen just once. Sequencing was performed on PBMCs. J is TRBJ2-2 and V is TRBV7-9; the match to TRBD2 covers 9 bases. The sequence was collected from a woman in her 30s in good health and CMV-seronegative. Written as DNA, the CDR3 is TGTGCCAGCAGCTTGTTTAGCGGGAGTGGGGAGCTGTTTTTT. It is translated as CASSLFSGSGELFF.